This TCR beta chain appears in the sequencing data of a study of blood T cell repertoires in COVID-19. Study-level information: The United States, Italy and Spain were the sources of the acute and convalescent COVID-19 samples. Nucleic acid was either cDNA or gDNA, and it came from T cells, B-cell-depleted T cells, or PBMCs.

Per the authors' pipeline: Reference gene primer amplification in the assay estimated nucleated cell counts. TCRdb keeps only in-frame clones here, not all; method: immunoSEQ multiplex PCR. For V, J and clone size, that table is used; D and trimming come from the DNA. The sample carries 65,000 or so clones, 82% recorded once. In germline, CDR1 is MNHEY, CDR2 SMNVEV (reference sequence). With 2 bases removed from V and 7 bases from J, the gap between germline ends came to 17 bases. The CDR3 length is 15 residues. V is TRBV27 and J is TRBJ1-1; no firm D call. The clonotype originates from a man between 60 and 75 years old with acute or convalescent COVID-19. The sample was peripheral blood. CDR3 region: CASSLALTGSREAFF. The CDR3 nucleotides are TGTGCCAGCAGTTTAGCCCTCACCGGGAGCCGTGAAGCTTTCTTT.